This is a list of T cell receptor beta chains from one sample in a study of early T cells in non-severe SARS-CoV-2 infection. TCRdb re-called the 5' RACE reads with MiXCR, one entry per CDR3 protein. Counted here are 79,000 or so distinct CDR3 sequences, roughly 13% occurring once; the ten biggest clones make up around 1.2%. Specimen: whole blood. These receptors were obtained from an adult who was a healthcare worker with PCR-confirmed SARS-CoV-2 infection or an uninfected control (not recorded which). CDR3s leave out the opening cysteine and the closing phenylalanine or tryptophan. Fields, in order: V gene, CDR3 protein.

V gene: TRBV15
CDR3 protein: ATSRSGTDNEQF

V gene: TRBV7-8
CDR3 protein: ASSHQETQY

V gene: TRBV30
CDR3 protein: AWGGASEAF

V gene: TRBV5-6
CDR3 protein: ASSQLNRDYTYEQY

V gene: TRBV29-1
CDR3 protein: SVAGVNIQY

V gene: TRBV5-1
CDR3 protein: ASSFGGAKDTQY

V gene: TRBV7-9
CDR3 protein: ASSFGGPDTQY

V gene: TRBV7-9
CDR3 protein: ASSLAGATDTQY

V gene: TRBV9
CDR3 protein: ASSPGTEQETQY

V gene: TRBV5-1
CDR3 protein: ASSHREGGSTEAF

V gene: TRBV29-1
CDR3 protein: SVAVSGSFYNEQF

V gene: TRBV2
CDR3 protein: ASSEGRGLETQY

V gene: TRBV12-3/TRBV12-4
CDR3 protein: ASKGTEAF

V gene: TRBV7-9
CDR3 protein: ASSWEYEQF

V gene: TRBV7-9
CDR3 protein: ASSSDRGKNEQF